The 32 T cell receptor beta chains reported below all come from one sample, sequenced in a study of CD8 T cells in ankylosing spondylitis (dated by TCRdb to about 2017). Receptors were amplified or captured by 5' RACE. The listed sequencing device is Illumina HiSeq 2500. The public reads were quality trimmed at Q25 with fastp and then assembled into clones with MiXCR by TCRdb, keeping productive beta chains. For every CDR3 protein sequence, its rows merge into one entry that carries the most common genes and DNA. Here the sample has around 230,000 distinct CDR3 sequences; 8.6% occur a single time. The ten largest clonotypes hold about 6.8% of the sample. The sample taken for sequencing was blood, either unsorted or a sorted T cell fraction (not recorded which). The receptors originated from a male donor with ankylosing spondylitis or in good health (not recorded which).

The sample holds many counts of this clonotype. In DNA, the CDR3 is TGTGCCAGCAGTTACTCGAGGGCGGGGGACGATGGAGATACGCAGTATTTT. It yields the protein CASSYSRAGDDGDTQYF. The rearrangement links TRBV6-5 to TRBJ2-3; TRBD2 agrees at 7 bases. Germline loops: CDR1 MNHEY, CDR2 SVGAGI. The V gene end was trimmed by 0 bases and the J gene end by 5 bases; junction bases not matched to a gene: 11. This CDR3 is built from 17 residues.

This clonotype was seen repeatedly, ten times or more. The chain employs TRBV7-9 and TRBJ2-5; TRBD1 might be the D (5 bases). CDR1 SEHNR and CDR2 FQNEAQ come from the germline V gene (reference sequence). There are 14 residues in the CDR3. V lost 2 bases and J 0 bases, leaving 7 bases between the germline ends. CDR3 coding DNA: TGTGCCAGCAGCTTAAGGGGAAACCAAGAGACCCAGTACTTC. It encodes CASSLRGNQETQYF.

This clonotype was picked up many times. J is TRBJ2-7 and V is TRBV9; 11 bases fit TRBD2. The germline CDR1 and CDR2 sequences are SGDLS and YYNGEE. The CDR3 has 16 residues. Trimming cost V 0 bases and J 4 bases; bases outside gene matches: 6. DNA of the CDR3: TGTGCCAGCAGCGTAGAGGTCACTAGCGGGAGATACGAGCAGTACTTC. Residues: CASSVEVTSGRYEQYF.

This clonotype has ten or more counts. The junction does not match germline at one end; this may be a read error. V and J are TRBV20-1 and TRBJ2-3; 7 bases fit TRBD2. Germline CDR1 is DFQATT and CDR2 is SNEGSKA (reference sequence). The CDR3 runs to 16 residues. CDR3 amino acids: CSARERDSTSTDTQYF. DNA of the CDR3: TGCAGTGCTCGAGAGCGGGATTCTACTAGCACAGATACGCAGTATTTT.

This clonotype was detected ten times or more. J is TRBJ2-1 and V is TRBV12-3 or TRBV12-4, with D hard to call. Trimming stripped 6 bases from V and 10 bases from J, with 13 bases between. The CDR3 extends over 12 amino acids. The CDR3 reads CASSPQDQEQFF. Here the CDR3 DNA reads TGTGCCAGCAGCCCCCAGGATCAAGAGCAGTTCTTC.

The rearrangement joins TRBV7-2 to TRBJ1-1; TRBD1 matches at 8 bases. V gave up 5 bases and J gave up 3 bases; unmatched junction bases: 8. There are 15 residues in the CDR3. Germline V lookup: CDR1 SGHTA, CDR2 FQGNSA. The CDR3 sequence: CASSNRDRSYTEAFF. The CDR3, as DNA: TGTGCCAGCAGCAACCGGGACAGGAGCTACACTGAAGCTTTCTTT.

The rearrangement joins TRBV7-2 to TRBJ2-1, with D maybe TRBD2 (5 bases). Deletions cut 3 bases from V and 0 bases from J, with 12 bases between. Germline V gene sequence: CDR1 SGHTA, CDR2 FQGNSA. The CDR3 runs to 16 residues. The CDR3 loop reads CASSFRAGDSYNEQFF. The CDR3 DNA reads TGTGCCAGCAGCTTTCGGGCGGGCGACTCCTACAATGAGCAGTTCTTC.

This clonotype was seen many times. J is TRBJ2-1 and V is TRBV12-3 or TRBV12-4; TRBD2 aligns across 7 bases. Trimming cost V 2 bases and J 3 bases; bases outside gene matches: 4. The CDR3 has 15 amino acids. The CDR3 sequence is CASSLKSGIYNEQFF. Here the CDR3 DNA reads TGTGCCAGCAGTTTAAAGAGCGGGATCTACAATGAGCAGTTCTTC.

There are many counts of this clonotype. The chain uses TRBV12-3 or TRBV12-4 and TRBJ1-5; D remains unclear. The CDR3 is 14 amino acids. Trimming pared 5 bases from V and 3 bases from J, leaving 11 bases between. This CDR3 is CASSPTGANQPQHF. CDR3 DNA: TGTGCCAGCAGTCCGACGGGTGCCAATCAGCCCCAGCATTTT.

The sample holds many counts of this clonotype. The chain couples TRBV7-2 to TRBJ2-3; the D gene could be TRBD1 or TRBD2 (6 bases each). V was shortened by 3 bases and J by 0 bases, with 16 bases between the two germline ends. The CDR3 sequence is 17 residues long. In germline, CDR1 is SGHTA, CDR2 FQGNSA. The CDR3 region has the DNA TGTGCCAGCAGCTTGGGGGCTAGCGCGGCTAGCACAGATACGCAGTATTTT. It specifies CASSLGASAASTDTQYF.

A remark on this clonotype: A clone one base away is much larger, so this may be a read error. V and J are TRBV12-3 or TRBV12-4 and TRBJ2-2; D call uncertain. The CDR3 is 15 amino acids. V was clipped by 6 bases and J by 0 bases, with 11 bases between them. The CDR3 sequence: CASRLATTNTGELFF. For the CDR3, the DNA is TGTGCCAGCAGGCTCGCGACAACGAACACCGGGGAGCTGTTTTTT.

This clonotype was seen at least ten times. This chain links TRBV6-1 with TRBJ1-5; TRBD1 aligns across 9 bases. The length of the CDR3 is 14 residues. Unmatched junction bases numbered 7, after V lost 6 bases and J lost 7 bases. Germline V gives CDR1 MNHNS, CDR2 SASEGT. This CDR3 is CASRPGQGRQPQHF. In DNA, the CDR3 is TGTGCCAGCAGGCCGGGACAGGGAAGACAGCCCCAGCATTTT.

This clonotype has only a few counts. The chain has TRBV20-1 and TRBJ1-4; D remains ambiguous. CDR1 is DFQATT, CDR2 SNEGSKA, per germline (reference sequence). CDR3 size: 14 residues. The V and J ends lost 3 bases and 5 bases respectively, with 13 bases between them. CDR3 sequence (DNA): TGCAGTGCTAGTGTGGGCAGGACCAATGAAAAACTGTTTTTT. Encoded protein: CSASVGRTNEKLFF.

Ten or more counts support this clonotype. The chain has TRBV29-1 and TRBJ2-3; 10 bases agree with TRBD2. Germline CDR1 reads SQVTM; CDR2 reads ANQGSEA. There are 17 residues in the CDR3. V shed 4 bases and J 2 bases; nucleotides not matched to a gene: 12. In nucleotides, the CDR3 is TGCAGCGTTGGTGGGAAGGCTAGCGGGGGATTCACAGATACGCAGTATTTT. Translating it yields CSVGGKASGGFTDTQYF.

This clonotype was found many times. This chain links TRBV3-1 with TRBJ2-7; 9 nucleotides match TRBD1. Looked up from germline, CDR1 is LGHDT and CDR2 is YNNKEL (reference sequence). Trimming removed 1 base from V and 4 bases from J; junction bases left unmatched: 8. The CDR3 sequence is 16 residues long. CDR3 region: CASSQALGQGRYEQYF. DNA of the CDR3: TGTGCCAGCAGCCAAGCGTTGGGACAGGGTCGGTACGAGCAGTACTTC.

In this sample, this clonotype turned up many times. CDR3 sequence (DNA): TGCAGTGCTAGGGTTCGGCAGAACACTGAAGCTTTCTTT. Translating it yields CSARVRQNTEAFF. V gene TRBV20-1 combines with J gene TRBJ1-1, with unresolved D. Germline CDR1 and CDR2: DFQATT and SNEGSKA (reference sequence). V was cut by 3 bases and J by 1 base, with 9 bases left in between. The CDR3 covers 13 residues.

This clonotype has at least ten counts. The J gene is TRBJ2-1, the V gene TRBV21-1; the D call in the table, TRBD1, was not verified against the DNA. TRBV21-1 is a pseudogene. This CDR3 is built from 16 residues. CDR3 DNA sequence: TGTGCCAGCAGCAATCCCCGGGACAGGGGGTACAATGAGCAGTTCTTC. Protein: CASSNPRDRGYNEQFF.

The chain is built from TRBV4-2 and TRBJ1-2; D uncertain. V lost 5 bases to trimming and J lost 4 bases, with 8 bases between them. Germline CDR1 is LGHNA and CDR2 is YNFKEQ. This CDR3 region has 12 residues. The CDR3 sequence: CASSAGLYGYTF. The CDR3 DNA reads as TGTGCCAGCAGCGCCGGGCTCTATGGCTACACCTTC.

This clonotype was seen repeatedly, ten times or more. CDR3 DNA: TGCAGTGCTAGAGACACTAGCGGAGGGGGGTACGAGCAGTACTTC. This translates into CSARDTSGGGYEQYF. The rearrangement uses TRBV20-1 and TRBJ2-7; 8 bases align to TRBD2. Germline-derived CDR1 and CDR2 are DFQATT and SNEGSKA (reference sequence). The J segment lost 4 bases and the V segment lost 0 bases, leaving 8 bases of the junction unmatched. There are 15 residues in the CDR3.

Ten or more counts support this clonotype. The rearrangement links TRBV29-1 to TRBJ2-2; no reliable D call. The germline V and J ends were trimmed by 6 bases and 0 bases, with 5 bases remaining between them. The CDR3 has 12 amino acids. From germline, CDR1 is SQVTM and CDR2 ANQGSEA. The CDR3 DNA sequence: TGCAGCGTGGCTGCGAACACCGGGGAGCTGTTTTTT. Encoded protein: CSVAANTGELFF.

This clonotype was observed at least ten times. The chain carries TRBV20-1 and TRBJ2-4; 9 bases are a match to TRBD2. With V trimmed by 3 bases and J by 4 bases, 7 bases remained unmatched. The CDR3 runs to 15 residues. The germline V gene has CDR1 DFQATT and CDR2 SNEGSKA (reference sequence). This CDR3 reads CSASSAGGPKNIQYF. In nucleotides, the CDR3 is TGCAGTGCTAGTTCGGCGGGGGGGCCGAAAAACATTCAGTACTTC.

This clonotype came up many times. This rearrangement joins TRBV12-3 or TRBV12-4 to TRBJ2-7, with D possibly being TRBD1 or TRBD2 (5 bases each). This CDR3 is built from 13 residues. Trimming pared 9 bases from V and 3 bases from J, leaving 15 bases between. The chain's CDR3 is CASTGPEIYEQYF. CDR3 DNA: TGTGCCAGTACGGGGCCTGAGATCTACGAGCAGTACTTC.

This clonotype was picked up many times. The chain is built from TRBV7-3 and TRBJ1-2; the D gene is possibly TRBD1 (5 bases). Trimming pared 5 bases from V and 2 bases from J, leaving 15 bases between. The germline V gene encodes CDR1 SGHTA and CDR2 FQGTGA. There are 15 residues in the CDR3. CDR3 region: CASSNLEGLNYGYTF. The DNA of the CDR3 is TGTGCCAGCAGCAACCTCGAGGGGCTCAACTATGGCTACACCTTC.

This clonotype has ten or more counts. The chain has TRBV29-1 and TRBJ2-7; 9 bases match TRBD2. J was trimmed by 0 bases and V by 3 bases; bases with no gene match: 3. CDR1 SQVTM and CDR2 ANQGSEA come from the germline V gene. This CDR3 contains 14 residues. The CDR3 protein is CSVEGLANSYEQYF. The DNA for the CDR3 is TGCAGCGTTGAGGGACTAGCCAACTCCTACGAGCAGTACTTC.

In its sample, this clonotype was seen many times. This chain connects TRBV12-3 or TRBV12-4 to TRBJ2-1, with TRBD1 identical over 8 bases. The CDR3 contains 13 residues. Trimming took 6 bases from V and 10 from J; bases not matched to a gene: 8. CDR3 sequence: CASSQDRASEQFF. The DNA of the CDR3 is TGTGCCAGCAGCCAGGACAGGGCTTCCGAGCAGTTCTTC.

The sample holds a few counts of this clonotype. The V gene is TRBV4-3, the J gene TRBJ2-3, with TRBD2 matching 9 bases. J gave up 4 bases and V 1 base, and 9 bases lay outside the gene matches. This CDR3 is built from 17 residues. The germline V gene has CDR1 LGHNA and CDR2 YSLEER. CDR3 nucleotide sequence: TGCGCCAGCAGCCAAGGGCCCTTTGGCGGGGGGGCAGATACGCAGTATTTT. As protein: CASSQGPFGGGADTQYF.

The J gene is TRBJ1-1, the V gene TRBV5-5; possibly TRBD1 for D (5 bases). The CDR3 has 14 residues. CDR1 is SGHKS, CDR2 YYEKEE, per germline (reference sequence). V gave up 4 bases and J gave up 3 bases, with 13 bases separating them. The CDR3 loop is CASSTGLIYTEAFF. CDR3 bases: TGTGCCAGCAGCACGGGACTTATCTACACTGAAGCTTTCTTT.

The V gene is TRBV2, the J gene TRBJ2-4; TRBD2 matches 9 bases. Trimming took 2 bases from V and 8 from J; bases not matched to a gene: 4. CDR1 and CDR2 (germline): SNHLY, FYNNEI. The CDR3 has 14 residues. CDR3 sequence (DNA): TGTGCCAGCAGTGAATTAGCGGGGGAGGACATTCAGTACTTC. This codes for CASSELAGEDIQYF.

The sample holds many counts of this clonotype. The chain employs TRBV10-3 and TRBJ2-1; 7 nucleotides line up with TRBD1. The length of the CDR3 is 16 residues. Germline CDR1 is ENHRY and CDR2 is SYGVKD. The V segment lost 7 bases and the J segment 4 bases; nucleotides outside the gene matches: 13. The CDR3 DNA reads TGTGCCATCAAATCACCGGGGACAGACAATTACAATGAGCAGTTCTTC. Its protein is CAIKSPGTDNYNEQFF.

This clonotype was seen at least ten times. The rearrangement uses TRBV20-1 and TRBJ1-1; D possibly corresponds to TRBD1 (6 bases). This CDR3 contains 14 residues. Trimming removed 6 bases from V and 7 bases from J, with 21 bases in between. Germline CDR1 reads DFQATT; CDR2 reads SNEGSKA (reference sequence). The CDR3 loop reads CSAGYLTGRNEAFF. The DNA for the CDR3 is TGCAGTGCGGGTTATTTAACAGGGCGTAATGAAGCTTTCTTT.

This clonotype was picked up many times. The chain employs TRBV12-5 and TRBJ2-1; 7 bases agree with TRBD2. The germline CDR1 and CDR2 sequences are LGHNT and FRNRAP. The CDR3 runs 14 residues. Trimming took 2 bases from V and 8 from J; bases not matched to a gene: 6. The CDR3 DNA reads TGTGCTAGTGGTTTGCTAACTAGCGCTCATGAGCAGTTCTTC. It yields the protein CASGLLTSAHEQFF.

This clonotype was found many times. The chain links TRBV10-3 to TRBJ1-2; the match to TRBD1 covers 8 bases. CDR3 length: 13 residues. V shed 6 bases, J shed 8 bases, and the junction held 8 bases outside the gene matches. Per germline, CDR1 ENHRY and CDR2 SYGVKD. CDR3 sequence: CAIRVDRDGGYTF. The CDR3, as DNA: TGTGCCATCAGGGTGGACAGGGATGGAGGCTACACCTTC.